This T cell receptor beta chain was found in a study of cytomegalovirus exposure and HLA in healthy donors. Study findings and constraints: V- and J-gene trimming of TCR beta was linked (in a later analysis) to a missense DCLRE1C variant. The classifier reportedly diagnosed cytomegalovirus status with high specificity and sensitivity.

A word on this clone: The target antigen is unknown.

This PCR relied on a set of 60 Vbeta primers and 13 Jbeta primers. The protocol was immunoSEQ multiplex PCR, while the TCRdb copy is restricted to in-frame clones and leaves out a portion. The sample shows around 40,000 clones, about nine tenths of them seen only once. From germline, CDR1 is LNHDA and CDR2 SQIVND (reference sequence). Trimming removed 6 bases at V and 0 bases at J, with 11 bases between. CDR3 length: 15 amino acids. Sequencing was carried out using PBMCs. The TCR was taken from a middle-aged woman in good health and CMV-seropositive. This sequence joins TRBV19 and TRBJ1-4, with D perhaps matching TRBD1 (5 bases). CDR3 loop: CASSWGDATNEKLFF. Here the CDR3 DNA reads TGTGCCAGTAGCTGGGGGGACGCAACTAATGAAAAACTGTTTTTT.